This T cell receptor beta chain comes out of a study of cytomegalovirus exposure and HLA in healthy donors. This clone was detected once. Measured with immunoSEQ multiplex PCR; TCRdb has only the in-frame clones, and not every one. This repertoire shows 70,000 to 80,000 clones, around 94% found once; its top ten account for approximately 3.4%. Losses at the gene ends were 5 bases for V and 4 bases for J; bases not matched to a gene: 7. Germline V CDR1 and CDR2: SGHVS, FNYEAQ. The CDR3 is 15 residues long. This receptor was taken from a woman between 18 and 30 years old in good health and CMV-seropositive. The V call is TRBV7-6, the J call TRBJ2-1; 8 nucleotides agree with TRBD2. The sample consisted of PBMCs. CDR3 sequence reads: CASSPSGLGYNEQFF. CDR3 nucleotides: TGTGCCAGCAGCCCCTCGGGACTAGGTTACAATGAGCAGTTCTTC.